The 18 T cell receptor beta chains presented below share a single source sample, sequenced in a study of CD8 T cells in Susac syndrome. The authors reverse transcribed roughly 0.45 to 1 ug RNA with random hexamers. MiXCR, run by TCRdb on the immunoSEQ multiplex PCR reads, gives a single entry per CDR3 protein. The sample lists about 150,000 distinct CDR3 sequences; approximately 94% were seen once. The specimen sequenced was CD4+ T cells from PBMCs. Receptors originate from a human donor with Susac syndrome.

The chain carries TRBV5-1 and TRBJ1-4; a possible D gene is TRBD1 (5 bases). Germline loops: CDR1 SGHRS, CDR2 YFSETQ. CDR3 length: 14 amino acids. V was trimmed by 2 bases and J by 5 bases, leaving 10 bases between them. The CDR3 region is CASSLPGPNEKLFF. CDR3 in DNA: TGCGCCAGCAGCTTACCAGGGCCGAATGAAAAACTGTTTTTT.

The chain is built from TRBV29-1 and TRBJ1-1, with D possibly being TRBD1 (6 bases). The CDR3 is 13 amino acids. Trimming stripped 4 bases from V and 4 bases from J, with 13 bases between. The germline V gene has CDR1 SQVTM and CDR2 ANQGSEA. The CDR3: CSVVQGGVTEAFF. In nucleotides, the CDR3 is TGCAGCGTTGTACAGGGCGGGGTCACTGAAGCTTTCTTT.

The chain uses TRBV20-1 and TRBJ1-2, with D possibly matching TRBD1 (5 bases). The V end lost 3 bases, the J end lost 3 bases, and 8 bases lay between the germline ends. The CDR3 extends over 12 amino acids. The V gene's germline CDR1 is DFQATT and CDR2 SNEGSKA (reference sequence). The CDR3 is CSARRRDYGYTF. DNA for the CDR3: TGCAGTGCTAGGCGCAGGGACTATGGCTACACCTTC.

This chain joins TRBV4-1 and TRBJ2-3; D is possibly TRBD1 (6 bases). Per germline, CDR1 MGHRA and CDR2 YSYEKL. The germline V and J ends were trimmed by 6 bases and 3 bases, with 13 bases remaining between them. CDR3 length equals 14 residues. CDR3 sequence: CASSPQGRTDTQYF. The DNA for the CDR3 is TGCGCCAGCAGTCCCCAGGGGAGAACAGATACGCAGTATTTT.

The chain recombines TRBV20-1 with TRBJ2-2, with 10 positions matching TRBD2. The CDR3 is 14 amino acids. Germline assignment: CDR1 DFQATT and CDR2 SNEGSKA (reference sequence). Losses at the gene ends were 4 bases for V and 6 bases for J; bases not matched to a gene: 5. CDR3 DNA sequence: TGCAGTGCTATTAGCGGGGGGACGGCCGGGGAGCTGTTTTTT. Translating gives CSAISGGTAGELFF.

The rearrangement joins TRBV20-1 to TRBJ2-1, with TRBD1 matching over 7 bases. The V gene end was trimmed by 5 bases and the J gene end by 2 bases; junction bases not matched to a gene: 12. Per germline, CDR1 DFQATT and CDR2 SNEGSKA (reference sequence). The CDR3 runs 16 residues. The CDR3 spells CSAEKSTGSTYNEQFF. In nucleotides, the CDR3 is TGCAGTGCTGAGAAGTCGACAGGGTCAACCTACAATGAGCAGTTCTTC.

The J gene is TRBJ1-1, the V gene TRBV29-1; 7 bases line up with TRBD1. Germline V gene sequence: CDR1 SQVTM, CDR2 ANQGSEA. This CDR3 region has 11 residues. The trim removed 6 bases at V and 8 bases at J, leaving 6 bases unmatched. The CDR3 region is CSVHMTGEAFF. CDR3 nucleotides: TGCAGCGTACATATGACAGGGGAAGCTTTCTTT.

The chain recombines TRBV5-1 with TRBJ2-5, with D possibly being TRBD1 or TRBD2 (5 bases each). CDR3 length: 13 residues. V was pared by 7 bases and J by 5 bases, with 15 bases between. The germline V gene has CDR1 SGHRS and CDR2 YFSETQ. CDR3: CASRRDRGETQYF. In nucleotides, the CDR3 is TGCGCCAGCCGCCGGGACCGAGGGGAGACCCAGTACTTC.

This sequence joins TRBV5-1 and TRBJ2-3; TRBD2 matches at 9 bases. The CDR3 is 17 amino acids. V was pared by 2 bases and J by 2 bases, with 9 bases of the junction left unmatched. Germline assignment: CDR1 SGHRS and CDR2 YFSETQ. This CDR3 is CASSLDGAGGHTDTQYF. The CDR3 coding sequence is TGCGCCAGCAGCTTAGATGGAGCGGGGGGCCACACAGATACGCAGTATTTT. Together with reference TRBV5-1 and TRBJ2-3, the CDR3 gives the full variable domain: KAGVTQTPRYLIKTRGQQVTLSCSPISGHRSVSWYQQTPGQGLQFLFEYFSETQRNKGNFPGRFSGRQFSNSRSEMNVSTLELGDSALYLCASSLDGAGGHTDTQYFGPGTRLTVL.

The table lists this clonotype with a count of one. The genes are TRBV12-3 or TRBV12-4 and TRBJ2-1, with TRBD2 identical over 7 bases. The V gene end was trimmed by 7 bases and the J gene end by 3 bases; junction bases not matched to a gene: 6. The length of the CDR3 is 14 residues. As DNA, the CDR3 is TGTGCCAGCACTCCCGGGGGGTACTACAATGAGCAGTTCTTC. Translated, it gives CASTPGGYYNEQFF.

The rearrangement joins TRBV5-4 to TRBJ2-2, with no clear D. The germline V gene has CDR1 SGHNT and CDR2 YYREEE (reference sequence). V was shortened by 0 bases and J by 0 bases, with 9 bases between the two germline ends. The CDR3 covers 16 residues. The CDR3 DNA sequence: TGTGCCAGCAGCTTGGAGGCACGCGCGAACACCGGGGAGCTGTTTTTT. It codes for CASSLEARANTGELFF.

J is TRBJ2-7 and V is TRBV28; D ambiguous. The CDR3 spans 14 residues. V shed 8 bases and J shed 0 bases, with 14 bases lying between them. Germline CDR1 reads MDHEN; CDR2 reads SYDVKM. The CDR3 sequence: CASYGASYSYEQYF. Here the CDR3 DNA reads TGTGCCAGCTACGGAGCATCTTACTCCTACGAGCAGTACTTC.

The chain uses TRBV28 and TRBJ2-7, with D tentatively TRBD1 (5 bases). This CDR3 spans 11 amino acids. Germline CDR1 and CDR2: MDHEN and SYDVKM. Trimming removed 7 bases from V and 4 bases from J, with 8 bases in between. CDR3 protein: CASNTGYEQYF. The CDR3, as DNA: TGTGCCAGCAACACAGGATACGAGCAGTACTTC.

This clonotype was recorded once. The chain uses TRBV25-1 and TRBJ2-5; unclear D gene. V lost 2 bases and J 5 bases, leaving 15 bases between the germline ends. The germline gives CDR1 MGHDK, CDR2 SYGVNS. CDR3 length: 15 residues. CDR3 loop: CASSEPLLARETQYF. The CDR3 DNA sequence: TGTGCCAGCAGTGAACCGTTGTTGGCCAGGGAGACCCAGTACTTC. Complete variable domain (other parts from reference TRBV25-1 and TRBJ2-5): EADIYQTPRYLVIGTGKKITLECSQTMGHDKMYWYQQDPGMELHLIHYSYGVNSTEKGDLSSESTVSRIRTEHFPLTLESARPSHTSQYLCASSEPLLARETQYFGPGTRLLVL.

The J gene is TRBJ2-7, the V gene TRBV14; D gene ambiguous. The CDR3 is 16 residues long. V lost 4 bases to trimming and J lost 0 bases, with 16 bases between them. In germline, CDR1 is SGHDN, CDR2 FVKESK. The CDR3 is CASSRGPAFSSYEQYF. CDR3 in DNA: TGTGCCAGCAGCCGTGGGCCAGCCTTTAGCTCCTACGAGCAGTACTTC.

The chain has TRBV5-1 and TRBJ2-1, with 9 nucleotides matching TRBD2. The ends lost 0 bases at V and 6 bases at J; junction bases unmatched: 7. Germline CDR1 SGHRS, CDR2 YFSETQ. This CDR3 is built from 16 residues. The CDR3 nucleotides are TGCGCCAGCAGCTTGGGAGCGGGGGGCTTGCCCAATGAGCAGTTCTTC. It translates to CASSLGAGGLPNEQFF.

The rearrangement joins TRBV20-1 to TRBJ2-1, with no clear D. CDR3 length: 10 amino acids. In germline, CDR1 is DFQATT, CDR2 SNEGSKA (reference sequence). V was trimmed by 4 bases and J by 7 bases, leaving 5 bases between them. The CDR3 sequence is CSAMGNEQFF. The DNA for the CDR3 is TGCAGTGCTATGGGAAATGAGCAGTTCTTC.

The chain links TRBV11-1 to TRBJ2-5; D is unclear. There are 15 residues in the CDR3. The germline CDR1 and CDR2 sequences are SGHAT and FQDESV (reference sequence). V dropped 1 base and J dropped 5 bases, with 14 bases sitting between them. CDR3 bases: TGTGCCAGCAGCTTAGATACTGGTATCCGGGAGACCCAGTACTTC. Encoded protein: CASSLDTGIRETQYF.